The TCR beta chain described here comes from a study of CD8 T cells in ankylosing spondylitis. Study-wide results and limits: Reports say disease-linked clones showed up significantly more in matched ankylosing spondylitis synovial fluid. Blood from ankylosing spondylitis patients appeared to carry a characteristic roughly eight-variant TCR beta motif.

Making the TCR beta libraries involved quantitative 5'-RACE with molecular barcodes. From the 5' RACE reads, TCRdb called clonotypes with MiXCR, one entry per CDR3 protein. Of fewer than 400,000 distinct CDR3 sequences listed, around 15% were seen once; the top ten hold approximately 1%. Turning to this clonotype: Antigen specificity is unknown.

V lost 10 bases, J lost 5 bases, and 20 bases lay in between. The CDR3 has 14 residues. The clonotype was recovered from a male donor with ankylosing spondylitis or in good health (not recorded which). V usage is TRBV12-3 or TRBV12-4 and J usage is TRBJ1-2, with D possibly TRBD1 on 5 matching bases. The sequencing sample was made of blood, either unsorted or a sorted T cell fraction (not recorded which). Here the CDR3 DNA reads TGTGCCACTTCCGATTCGGGACGGCTTTATGGCTACACCTTC. Its protein product is CATSDSGRLYGYTF.